This T cell receptor (beta chain) is drawn from a study of cytomegalovirus exposure and HLA in healthy donors. Study results and limitations: A list of approximately 160 TCR beta chains associated with cytomegalovirus was given.

Of note for this clone: Its antigen is unidentified.

Use of 60 Vbeta and 13 Jbeta primers characterized the PCR. Using immunoSEQ multiplex PCR, the repertoire was profiled, and TCRdb retains in-frame clones only, with some absent. The repertoire holds approximately 190,000 clones, 75% to 90% seen once, with 6.3% in the top ten. The CDR3 is 15 residues long. Germline loops: CDR1 LNHDA, CDR2 SQIVND (reference sequence). Trimming removed 4 bases at V and 7 bases at J, with 16 bases between. Sequenced: PBMCs. The receptor was derived from a middle-aged man in good health and CMV-seropositive. V and J are TRBV19 and TRBJ1-4; D is ambiguous. The chain's CDR3 is CASSTGTGGGEKLFF. In nucleotides, the CDR3 is TGTGCCAGTAGTACCGGCACGGGCGGAGGTGAAAAACTGTTTTTT.